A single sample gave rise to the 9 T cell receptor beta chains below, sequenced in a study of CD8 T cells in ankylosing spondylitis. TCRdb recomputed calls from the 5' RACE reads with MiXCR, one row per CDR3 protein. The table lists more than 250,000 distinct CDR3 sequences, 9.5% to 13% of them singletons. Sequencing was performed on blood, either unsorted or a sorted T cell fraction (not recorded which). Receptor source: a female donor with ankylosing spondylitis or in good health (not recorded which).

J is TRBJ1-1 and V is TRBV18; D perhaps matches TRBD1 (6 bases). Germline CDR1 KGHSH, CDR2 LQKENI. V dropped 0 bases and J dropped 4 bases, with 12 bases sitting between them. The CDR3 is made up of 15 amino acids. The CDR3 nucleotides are TGTGCCAGCTCACCACCGGACAGTTTTGGCACTGAAGCTTTCTTT. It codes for CASSPPDSFGTEAFF.

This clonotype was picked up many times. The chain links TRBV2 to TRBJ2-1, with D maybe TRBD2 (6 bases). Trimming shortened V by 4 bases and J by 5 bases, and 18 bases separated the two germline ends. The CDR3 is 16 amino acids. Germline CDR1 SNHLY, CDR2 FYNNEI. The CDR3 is CASSALPAGFDNEQFF. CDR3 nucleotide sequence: TGTGCCAGCAGTGCCTTACCCGCGGGGTTTGACAATGAGCAGTTCTTC.

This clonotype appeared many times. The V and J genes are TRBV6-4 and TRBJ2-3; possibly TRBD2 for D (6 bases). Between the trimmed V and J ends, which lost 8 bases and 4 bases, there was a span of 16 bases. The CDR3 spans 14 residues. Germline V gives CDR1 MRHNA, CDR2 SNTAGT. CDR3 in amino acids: CASRPAGGSDTQYF. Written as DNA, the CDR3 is TGTGCCAGCCGACCCGCCGGGGGATCAGATACGCAGTATTTT.

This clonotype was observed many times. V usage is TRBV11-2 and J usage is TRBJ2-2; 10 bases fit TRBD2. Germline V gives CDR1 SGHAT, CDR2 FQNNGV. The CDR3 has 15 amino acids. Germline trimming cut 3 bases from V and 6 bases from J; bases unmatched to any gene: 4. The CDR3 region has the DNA TGTGCCAGCAGCTTCACTAGCGGGATTGCCGGGGAGCTGTTTTTT. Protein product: CASSFTSGIAGELFF.

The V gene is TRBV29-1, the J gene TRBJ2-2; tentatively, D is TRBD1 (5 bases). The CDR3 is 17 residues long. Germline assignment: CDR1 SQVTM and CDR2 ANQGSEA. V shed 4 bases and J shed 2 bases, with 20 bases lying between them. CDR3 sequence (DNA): TGCAGCGTTGGGGCCGGATGGGCAGGGCGCAACACCGGGGAGCTGTTTTTT. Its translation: CSVGAGWAGRNTGELFF.

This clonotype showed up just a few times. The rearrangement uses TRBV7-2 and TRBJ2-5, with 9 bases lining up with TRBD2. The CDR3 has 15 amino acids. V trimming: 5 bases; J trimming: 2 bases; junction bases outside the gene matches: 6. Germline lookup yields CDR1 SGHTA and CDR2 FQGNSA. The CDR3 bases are TGTGCCAGCAGCCCGACGGCGGGAGGGCAAGAGACCCAGTACTTC. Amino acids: CASSPTAGGQETQYF. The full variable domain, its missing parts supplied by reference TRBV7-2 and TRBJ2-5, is GAGVSQSPSNKVTEKGKDVELRCDPISGHTALYWYRQSLGQGLEFLIYFQGNSAPDKSGLPSDRFSAERTGGSVSTLTIQRTQQEDSAVYLCASSPTAGGQETQYFGPGTRLLVL.

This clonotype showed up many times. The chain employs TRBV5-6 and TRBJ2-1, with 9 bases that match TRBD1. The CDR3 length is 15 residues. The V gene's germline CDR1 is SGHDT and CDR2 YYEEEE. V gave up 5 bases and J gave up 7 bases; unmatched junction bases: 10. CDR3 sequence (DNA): TGTGCCAGCAGTTCCGCGGGACAGGGCGGGAATGAGCAGTTCTTC. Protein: CASSSAGQGGNEQFF.

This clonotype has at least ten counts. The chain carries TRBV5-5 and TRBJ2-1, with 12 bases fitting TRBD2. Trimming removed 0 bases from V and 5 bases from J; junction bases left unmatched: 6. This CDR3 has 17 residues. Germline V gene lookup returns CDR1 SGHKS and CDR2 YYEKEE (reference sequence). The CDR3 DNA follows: TGTGCCAGCAGCTTGGAGGCTAGCGGGGGGGGTAACAATGAGCAGTTCTTC. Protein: CASSLEASGGGNNEQFF.

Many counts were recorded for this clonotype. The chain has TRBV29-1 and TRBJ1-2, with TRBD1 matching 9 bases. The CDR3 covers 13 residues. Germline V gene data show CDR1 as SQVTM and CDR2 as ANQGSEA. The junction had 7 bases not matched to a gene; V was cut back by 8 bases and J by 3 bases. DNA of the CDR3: TGCAGCACCGGGACAGGGTCCGACTATGGCTACACCTTC. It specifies CSTGTGSDYGYTF.